Each of the 8 T cell receptor beta chains below was sequenced from the same sample in a study of OX40 agonist ivuxolimab in advanced cancers. TCRdb's copy holds only in-frame clones and misses some; the assay was immunoSEQ multiplex PCR. Here the sample spans roughly 66,000 clones, about four fifths being singletons. Sequencing was performed on CD4+ or CD8+ T cells sorted from blood, taken in a trial of the OX40 agonist ivuxolimab. These receptors were obtained from an adult with an advanced solid tumor such as melanoma, head and neck, liver or kidney cancer.

The rearrangement joins TRBV7-3 to TRBJ2-1; no clear D gene. The CDR3 extends over 16 amino acids. Trimming took 2 bases from V and 6 from J, leaving 17 bases between them. CDR1 and CDR2 from the germline V gene are SGHTA and FQGTGA. DNA of the CDR3: TGTGCCAGCAGCTTATCCCCGACCCACCTGGGCAATGAGCAGTTCTTC. It codes for CASSLSPTHLGNEQFF.

This chain joins TRBV6-1 and TRBJ2-3; 8 positions match TRBD1. Losses at the gene ends were 6 bases for V and 2 bases for J; bases not matched to a gene: 4. This CDR3 region has 14 residues. Germline loops: CDR1 MNHNS, CDR2 SASEGT. In DNA, the CDR3 is TGTGCCAGCAGGCAGGGGGCGCACACAGATACGCAGTATTTT. It is translated as CASRQGAHTDTQYF.

This sequence joins TRBV7-2 and TRBJ2-1; the match to TRBD2 covers 10 bases. With V trimmed by 1 base and J by 8 bases, 11 bases remained unmatched. The CDR3 contains 17 residues. From germline, CDR1 is SGHTA and CDR2 FQGNSA. As DNA, the CDR3 is TGTGCCAGCAGCTTAGATAGTATAGTAGCGGGAGGTTATGAGCAGTTCTTC. Translation gives CASSLDSIVAGGYEQFF.

This clone occurred a few times. The chain couples TRBV9 to TRBJ2-1; TRBD1 is a possible D gene (6 bases). This CDR3 has 15 amino acids. V was shortened by 0 bases and J by 7 bases, with 14 bases between the two germline ends. Looked up from germline, CDR1 is SGDLS and CDR2 is YYNGEE. CDR3: CASSVGGYRENEQFF. The CDR3 nucleotides read TGTGCCAGCAGCGTAGGAGGATACAGGGAGAATGAGCAGTTCTTC.

This rearrangement joins TRBV18 to TRBJ2-1; no clear D gene. There are 15 residues in the CDR3. Per the germline V gene, CDR1 is KGHSH and CDR2 is LQKENI. Trimming cost V 3 bases and J 1 base, with 10 bases left between them. CDR3 amino acids: CASSPGIGSYNEQFF. In DNA form, the CDR3 reads TGTGCCAGCTCACCGGGTATAGGGTCCTACAATGAGCAGTTCTTC.

The CDR3 bases are TGTGCCAGCAGCTTGAGCTTTAAGAGTAATAGCAATCAGCCCCAGCATTTT. Amino acid sequence: CASSLSFKSNSNQPQHF. The J gene is TRBJ1-5, the V gene TRBV5-6, with no clear D. Trimming left V 1 base short and J 0 bases short, with 14 bases between. CDR1 is SGHDT, CDR2 YYEEEE, per germline. This CDR3 comprises 17 residues.

This sequence joins TRBV2 and TRBJ1-2; TRBD1 is a possible D gene (5 bases). This CDR3 is built from 14 residues. Germline CDR1 SNHLY, CDR2 FYNNEI. Trimming removed 0 bases at V and 4 bases at J, with 9 bases between. CDR3 nucleotide sequence: TGTGCCAGCAGTGAAGCTTCTGGGGCCTATGGCTACACCTTC. Amino acid sequence: CASSEASGAYGYTF.

The rearrangement joins TRBV29-1 to TRBJ1-2; possibly TRBD1 for D (5 bases). This CDR3 is 13 amino acids long. The V gene lost 7 bases and the J gene lost 4 bases, with 16 bases spanning the gap. The germline V gene has CDR1 SQVTM and CDR2 ANQGSEA. CDR3 amino acids: CSGLIDSPYGYTF. The CDR3 DNA is TGCAGCGGACTCATCGACAGCCCCTATGGCTACACCTTC.